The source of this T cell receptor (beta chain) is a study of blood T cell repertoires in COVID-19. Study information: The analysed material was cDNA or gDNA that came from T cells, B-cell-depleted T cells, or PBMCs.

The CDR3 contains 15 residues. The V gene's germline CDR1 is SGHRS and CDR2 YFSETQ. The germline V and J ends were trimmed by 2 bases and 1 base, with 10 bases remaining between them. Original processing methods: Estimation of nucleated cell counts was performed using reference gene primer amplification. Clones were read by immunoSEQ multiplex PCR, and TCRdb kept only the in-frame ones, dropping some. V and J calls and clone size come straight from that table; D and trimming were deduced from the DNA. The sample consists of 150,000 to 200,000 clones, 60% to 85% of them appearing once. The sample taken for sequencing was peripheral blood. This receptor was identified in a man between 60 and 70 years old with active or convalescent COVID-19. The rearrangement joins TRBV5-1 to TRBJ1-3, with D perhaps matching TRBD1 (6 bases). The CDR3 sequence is CASSLQGSSGNTIYF. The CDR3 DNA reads TGCGCCAGCAGCTTACAGGGCTCGTCTGGAAACACCATATATTTT.